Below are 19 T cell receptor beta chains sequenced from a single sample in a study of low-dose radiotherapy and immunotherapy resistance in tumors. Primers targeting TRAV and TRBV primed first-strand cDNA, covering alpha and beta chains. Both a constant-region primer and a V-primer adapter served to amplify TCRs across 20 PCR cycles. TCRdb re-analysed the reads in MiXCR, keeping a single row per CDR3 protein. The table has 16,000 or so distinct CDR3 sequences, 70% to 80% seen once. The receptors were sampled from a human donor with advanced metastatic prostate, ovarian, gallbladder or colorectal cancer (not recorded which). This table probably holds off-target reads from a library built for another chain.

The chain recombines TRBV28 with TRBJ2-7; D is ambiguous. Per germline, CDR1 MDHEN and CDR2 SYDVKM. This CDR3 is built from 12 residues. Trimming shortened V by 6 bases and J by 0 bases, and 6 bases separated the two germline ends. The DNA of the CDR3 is TGTGCCAGCAGCCCTCCCTCCTACGAGCAGTACTTC. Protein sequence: CASSPPSYEQYF.

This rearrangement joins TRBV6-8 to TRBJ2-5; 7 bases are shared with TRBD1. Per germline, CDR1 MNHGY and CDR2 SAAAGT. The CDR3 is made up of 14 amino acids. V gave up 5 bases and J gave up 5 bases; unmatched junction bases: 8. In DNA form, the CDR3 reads TGTGCCAGCAGTCCCGAAGGGGGCGGGGAGACCCAGTACTTC. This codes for CASSPEGGGETQYF.

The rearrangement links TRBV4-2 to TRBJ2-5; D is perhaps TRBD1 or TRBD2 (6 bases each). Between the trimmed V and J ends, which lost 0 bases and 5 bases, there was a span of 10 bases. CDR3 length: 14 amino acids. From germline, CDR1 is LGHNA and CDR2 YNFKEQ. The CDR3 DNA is TGTGCCAGCAGCCAAGACCCGGGGGCGGAGACCCAGTACTTC. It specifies CASSQDPGAETQYF.

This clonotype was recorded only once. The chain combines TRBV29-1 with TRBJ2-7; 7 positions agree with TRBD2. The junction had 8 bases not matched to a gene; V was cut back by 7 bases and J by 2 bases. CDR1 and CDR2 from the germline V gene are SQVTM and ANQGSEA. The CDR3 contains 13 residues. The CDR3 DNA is TGCAGCGCGCGGGGCGGGGGTGCCTACGAGCAGTACTTC. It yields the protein CSARGGGAYEQYF.

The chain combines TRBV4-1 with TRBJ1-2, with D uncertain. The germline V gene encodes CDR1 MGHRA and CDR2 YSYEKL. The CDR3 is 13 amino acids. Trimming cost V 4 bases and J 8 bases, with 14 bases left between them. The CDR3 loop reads CASSPEGFGGYTF. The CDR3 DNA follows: TGCGCCAGCAGCCCGGAGGGATTTGGCGGCTACACCTTC.

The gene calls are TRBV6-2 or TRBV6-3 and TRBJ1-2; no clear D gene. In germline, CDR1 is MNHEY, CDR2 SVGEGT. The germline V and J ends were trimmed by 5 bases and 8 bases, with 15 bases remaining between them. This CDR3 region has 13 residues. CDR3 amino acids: CASSTTSVGGYTF. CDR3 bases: TGTGCCAGCAGTACCACCAGCGTCGGAGGCTACACCTTC.

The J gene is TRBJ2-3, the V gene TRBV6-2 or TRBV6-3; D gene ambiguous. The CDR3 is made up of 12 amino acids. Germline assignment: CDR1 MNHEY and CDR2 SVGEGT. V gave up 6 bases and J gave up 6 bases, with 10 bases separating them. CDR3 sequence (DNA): TGTGCCAGCAGCCTCCTCCGGGATACGCAGTATTTT. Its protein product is CASSLLRDTQYF.

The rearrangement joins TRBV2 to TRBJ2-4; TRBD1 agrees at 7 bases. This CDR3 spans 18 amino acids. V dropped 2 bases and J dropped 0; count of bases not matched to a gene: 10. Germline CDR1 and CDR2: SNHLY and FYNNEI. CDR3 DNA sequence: TGTGCCAGCAGTGAACCCCTGACAGGGCGACTAGCCAAAAACATTCAGTACTTC. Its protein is CASSEPLTGRLAKNIQYF.

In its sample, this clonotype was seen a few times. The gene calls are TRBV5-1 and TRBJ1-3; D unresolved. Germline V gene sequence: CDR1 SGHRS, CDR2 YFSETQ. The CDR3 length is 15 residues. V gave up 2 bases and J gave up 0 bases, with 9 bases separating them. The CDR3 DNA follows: TGCGCCAGCAGCTTTGGCGGAAACTCTGGAAACACCATATATTTT. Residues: CASSFGGNSGNTIYF.

The CDR3 loop is CASSVRPSSTDTQYF. The CDR3 nucleotides are TGTGCCAGCAGCGTACGTCCTAGCAGCACAGATACGCAGTATTTT. The chain links TRBV9 to TRBJ2-3, with a weak D call TRBD2 (5 bases). In germline, CDR1 is SGDLS, CDR2 YYNGEE. This CDR3 has 15 residues. Deletions cut 1 base from V and 0 bases from J, with 9 bases between.

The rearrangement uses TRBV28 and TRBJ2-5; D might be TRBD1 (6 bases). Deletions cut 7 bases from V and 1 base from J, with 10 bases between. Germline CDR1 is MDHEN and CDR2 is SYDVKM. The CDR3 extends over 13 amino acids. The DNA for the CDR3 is TGTGCCAGCACCAAGGGGGTCCAAGAGACCCAGTACTTC. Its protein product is CASTKGVQETQYF.

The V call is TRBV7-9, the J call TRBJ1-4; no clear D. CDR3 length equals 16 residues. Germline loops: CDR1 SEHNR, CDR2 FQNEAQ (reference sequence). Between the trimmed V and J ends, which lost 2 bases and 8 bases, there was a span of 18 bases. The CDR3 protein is CASSLRLGRASEKLFF. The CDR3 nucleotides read TGTGCCAGCAGCTTAAGATTAGGGAGAGCGTCGGAAAAACTGTTTTTT.

The CDR3 is CASSAGQPNTEAFF. DNA of the CDR3: TGCGCCAGCAGCGCGGGACAGCCGAACACTGAAGCTTTCTTT. The chain is built from TRBV5-1 and TRBJ1-1; 7 nucleotides agree with TRBD1. The trim removed 4 bases at V and 1 base at J, leaving 4 bases unmatched. The germline V gene has CDR1 SGHRS and CDR2 YFSETQ. The CDR3 is 14 amino acids.

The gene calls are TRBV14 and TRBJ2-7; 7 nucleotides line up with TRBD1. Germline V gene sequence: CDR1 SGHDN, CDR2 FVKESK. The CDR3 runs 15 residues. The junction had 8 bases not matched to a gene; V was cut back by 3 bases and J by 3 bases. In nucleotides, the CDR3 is TGTGCCAGCAGCCACATGGGGACAGAAATCTACGAGCAGTACTTC. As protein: CASSHMGTEIYEQYF.

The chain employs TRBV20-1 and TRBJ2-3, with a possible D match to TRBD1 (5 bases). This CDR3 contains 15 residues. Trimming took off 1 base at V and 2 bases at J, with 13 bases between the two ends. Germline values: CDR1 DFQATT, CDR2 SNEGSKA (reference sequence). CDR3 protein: CSARGGAGATDTQYF. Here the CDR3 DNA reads TGCAGTGCTAGAGGTGGGGCAGGCGCCACAGATACGCAGTATTTT.

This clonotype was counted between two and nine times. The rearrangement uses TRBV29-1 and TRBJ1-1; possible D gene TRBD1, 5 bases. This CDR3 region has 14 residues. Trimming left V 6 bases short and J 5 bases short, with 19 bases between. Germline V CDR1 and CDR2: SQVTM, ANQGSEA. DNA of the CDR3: TGCAGCGTCAAAGCGGGGGGGTCTCGGACTGAAGCTTTCTTT. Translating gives CSVKAGGSRTEAFF.

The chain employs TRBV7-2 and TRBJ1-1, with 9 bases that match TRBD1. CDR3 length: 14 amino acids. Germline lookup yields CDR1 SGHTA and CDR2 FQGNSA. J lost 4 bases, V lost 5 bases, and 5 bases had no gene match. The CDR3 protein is CASSAQTGGTEAFF. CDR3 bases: TGTGCCAGCAGCGCCCAGACAGGGGGCACTGAAGCTTTCTTT.

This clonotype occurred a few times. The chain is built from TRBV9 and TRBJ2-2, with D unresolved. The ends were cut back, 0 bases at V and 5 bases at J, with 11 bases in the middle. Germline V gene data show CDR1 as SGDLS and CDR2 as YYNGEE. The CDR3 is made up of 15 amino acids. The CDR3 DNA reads TGTGCCAGCAGCGTAGGTAGTAGTCGTACCGGGGAGCTGTTTTTT. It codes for CASSVGSSRTGELFF.

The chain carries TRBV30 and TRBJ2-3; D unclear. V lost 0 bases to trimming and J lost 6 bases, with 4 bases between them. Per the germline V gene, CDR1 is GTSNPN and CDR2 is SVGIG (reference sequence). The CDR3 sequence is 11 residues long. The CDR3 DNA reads TGTGCCTGGAGTGTACGCGATACGCAGTATTTT. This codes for CAWSVRDTQYF.